One sample yielded the 19 T cell receptor beta chains listed below, sequenced in a study of T cell repertoires in cytomegalovirus infection. These receptors' targets are unknown. Each CDR3 protein gets one entry after TCRdb re-called the reads with MiXCR. The sample yields about 89,000 distinct CDR3 sequences, less than 30% seen once. The sequencing used CD8+ T cells from cultured PBMCs, collected from culture after CMV antigen stimulation. The receptors come from a human donor in good health (CMV status not recorded). Some clones in this sample may be carry-over from other donors' samples.

The sample holds a few counts of this clonotype. The gene calls are TRBV2 and TRBJ1-4; D is possibly TRBD1 (5 bases). V lost 8 bases to trimming and J lost 6 bases, with 7 bases between them. The CDR3 runs to 11 residues. Germline V gene sequence: CDR1 SNHLY, CDR2 FYNNEI. CDR3: CASGADEKLFF. Written as DNA, the CDR3 is TGTGCCAGCGGGGCTGATGAAAAACTGTTTTTT.

The chain employs TRBV19 and TRBJ1-6, with TRBD1 identical over 7 bases. The germline gives CDR1 LNHDA, CDR2 SQIVND (reference sequence). This CDR3 is built from 14 residues. With 7 bases clipped from V and 5 bases from J, the junction kept 5 bases outside the gene matches. In DNA form, the CDR3 reads TGTGCCAGTACCAGGACAGGCCATAATTCACCCCTCCACTTT. This encodes CASTRTGHNSPLHF.

This chain uses TRBV12-5 with TRBJ2-5; D tentatively reads TRBD1 or TRBD2 (5 bases each). V dropped 4 bases and J dropped 0 bases, with 6 bases sitting between them. There are 13 residues in the CDR3. The V gene's germline CDR1 is LGHNT and CDR2 FRNRAP. The CDR3 coding sequence is TGTGCTAGTGGTTCGGGACACCAAGAGACCCAGTACTTC. Translation: CASGSGHQETQYF. Based on the CDR3 plus reference TRBV12-5 and TRBJ2-5, the full variable domain is DARVTQTPRHKVTEMGQEVTMRCQPILGHNTVFWYRQTMMQGLELLAYFRNRAPLDDSGMPKDRFSAEMPDATLATLKIQPSEPRDSAVYFCASGSGHQETQYFGPGTRLLVL.

The genes are TRBV7-8 and TRBJ1-4, with TRBD1 identical over 10 bases. V gave up 0 bases and J gave up 10 bases; unmatched junction bases: 8. The CDR3 sequence is 16 residues long. Per germline, CDR1 SGHVS and CDR2 FQNEAQ. The CDR3 nucleotides are TGTGCCAGCAGCTTAGCGTCGGGACAGGGGTCTGCAAAACTGTTTTTT. Translated, it gives CASSLASGQGSAKLFF. Filled out from reference TRBV7-8 and TRBJ1-4, the complete variable domain reads GAGVSQSPRYKVAKRGQDVALRCDPISGHVSLFWYQQALGQGPEFLTYFQNEAQLDKSGLPSDRFFAERPEGSVSTLKIQRTQQEDSAVYLCASSLASGQGSAKLFFGSGTQLSVL.

The chain carries TRBV2 and TRBJ2-3; 9 bases fit TRBD1. Looked up from germline, CDR1 is SNHLY and CDR2 is FYNNEI. Trimming cost V 6 bases and J 1 base; bases outside gene matches: 5. This CDR3 spans 15 amino acids. CDR3 nucleotide sequence: TGTGCCAGCAGCTTTACAGGGGGCGGCACAGATACGCAGTATTTT. It specifies CASSFTGGGTDTQYF.

This clonotype came up many times. The chain couples TRBV7-2 to TRBJ2-5; 9 positions agree with TRBD2. CDR3 size: 15 residues. The germline gives CDR1 SGHTA, CDR2 FQGNSA. Trimming removed 8 bases from V and 1 base from J; junction bases left unmatched: 8. CDR3 protein: CASSHGGGVQETQYF. The CDR3 DNA sequence: TGTGCCAGCTCCCACGGCGGGGGGGTCCAAGAGACCCAGTACTTC.

As concerns this clonotype: Possible read error: a much larger clone is one base away. V and J are TRBV7-9 and TRBJ2-7; 10 positions agree with TRBD1. V shed 10 bases and J 6 bases; nucleotides not matched to a gene: 9. Germline CDR1 SEHNR, CDR2 FQNEAQ (reference sequence). The CDR3 totals 13 residues. The chain's CDR3 is CATIGDRGGEQYF. The CDR3, as DNA: TGTGCCACCATAGGGGACAGGGGAGGCGAGCAGTACTTC. Combining the CDR3 with reference TRBV7-9 and TRBJ2-7 gives the whole variable domain DTGVSQNPRHKITKRGQNVTFRCDPISEHNRLYWYRQTLGQGPEFLTYFQNEAQLEKSRLLSDRFSAERPKGSFSTLEIQRTEQGDSAMYLCATIGDRGGEQYFGPGTRLTVT.

The chain recombines TRBV7-2 with TRBJ2-3, with no clear D. Germline CDR1 is SGHTA and CDR2 is FQGNSA. This CDR3 is 14 amino acids long. Trimming took off 6 bases at V and 0 bases at J, with 10 bases between the two ends. CDR3 sequence reads: CASSWWGSTDTQYF. CDR3 in DNA: TGTGCCAGCAGTTGGTGGGGTAGCACAGATACGCAGTATTTT.

This clonotype appeared a single time. The CDR3 protein is CASGQPTLTDTQYF. Here the CDR3 DNA reads TGTGCCAGCGGACAGCCGACTCTCACAGATACGCAGTATTTT. V usage is TRBV19 and J usage is TRBJ2-3, with a possible D match to TRBD1 (6 bases). Looked up from germline, CDR1 is LNHDA and CDR2 is SQIVND (reference sequence). This CDR3 contains 14 residues. V lost 9 bases and J lost 2, with 15 bases in between. Based on the CDR3 plus reference TRBV19 and TRBJ2-3, the full variable domain is DGGITQSPKYLFRKEGQNVTLSCEQNLNHDAMYWYRQDPGQGLRLIYYSQIVNDFQKGDIAEGYSVSREKKESFPLTVTSAQKNPTAFYLCASGQPTLTDTQYFGPGTRLTVL.

This clonotype was detected ten times or more. The chain has TRBV6-1 and TRBJ2-7; D gene uncertain. V was shortened by 3 bases and J by 0 bases, with 9 bases between the two germline ends. The CDR3 loop spans 14 amino acids. Germline assignment: CDR1 MNHNS and CDR2 SASEGT. The CDR3: CASSDGPVSYEQYF. CDR3 nucleotide sequence: TGTGCCAGCAGTGACGGCCCCGTCTCCTACGAGCAGTACTTC.

The rearrangement links TRBV6-1 to TRBJ2-7; D is ambiguous. Trimming removed 5 bases from V and 3 bases from J, with 5 bases in between. Per the germline V gene, CDR1 is MNHNS and CDR2 is SASEGT. The CDR3 loop spans 11 amino acids. The CDR3 DNA follows: TGTGCCAGCAGTACCTACTACGAGCAGTACTTC. Translation gives CASSTYYEQYF.

This clonotype was seen only a few times. The V gene is TRBV4-1, the J gene TRBJ1-1; TRBD1 is a possible D gene (6 bases). In germline, CDR1 is MGHRA, CDR2 YSYEKL. The CDR3 spans 13 residues. Trimming removed 9 bases at V and 0 bases at J, with 11 bases between. CDR3 residues: CASVGHMNTEAFF. CDR3 bases: TGCGCCAGTGTGGGACACATGAACACTGAAGCTTTCTTT.

The chain is built from TRBV9 and TRBJ1-4, with D possibly being TRBD1 (5 bases). Germline CDR1 SGDLS, CDR2 YYNGEE. V was clipped by 1 base and J by 8 bases, with 15 bases between them. This CDR3 has 15 amino acids. The chain's CDR3 is CASSVWDGGSEKLFF. The CDR3 DNA reads as TGTGCCAGCAGCGTATGGGACGGAGGCTCCGAAAAACTGTTTTTT.

This chain joins TRBV27 and TRBJ1-1, with no clear D. The V gene lost 6 bases and the J gene lost 0 bases, with 2 bases spanning the gap. The length of the CDR3 is 11 residues. Germline assignment: CDR1 MNHEY and CDR2 SMNVEV (reference sequence). In nucleotides, the CDR3 is TGTGCCAGCAGGATGAACACTGAAGCTTTCTTT. Protein sequence: CASRMNTEAFF.

This sequence joins TRBV7-9 and TRBJ2-2; D call uncertain. The CDR3 is 14 amino acids. CDR1 SEHNR and CDR2 FQNEAQ come from the germline V gene (reference sequence). Trimming took 2 bases from V and 2 from J, leaving 6 bases between them. DNA for the CDR3: TGTGCCAGCAGCTTAACAGCAAACACCGGGGAGCTGTTTTTT. Its protein is CASSLTANTGELFF. Together with reference TRBV7-9 and TRBJ2-2, the CDR3 gives the full variable domain: DTGVSQNPRHKITKRGQNVTFRCDPISEHNRLYWYRQTLGQGPEFLTYFQNEAQLEKSRLLSDRFSAERPKGSFSTLEIQRTEQGDSAMYLCASSLTANTGELFFGEGSRLTVL.

This clonotype has only a few counts. V is TRBV19 and J is TRBJ2-7; 9 bases match TRBD1. With V trimmed by 3 bases and J by 7 bases, 7 bases remained unmatched. This CDR3 has 14 amino acids. Germline V gene lookup returns CDR1 LNHDA and CDR2 SQIVND (reference sequence). CDR3: CASSMGQGGWEQYF. CDR3 nucleotides: TGTGCCAGTAGTATGGGACAGGGAGGATGGGAGCAGTACTTC.

There are a few counts of this clonotype. The V gene is TRBV27, the J gene TRBJ2-7; D is perhaps TRBD1 (6 bases). The CDR3 sequence is 14 residues long. Trimming removed 2 bases at V and 0 bases at J, with 8 bases between. The germline V gene has CDR1 MNHEY and CDR2 SMNVEV (reference sequence). The CDR3 here is CASSLRGHSYEQYF. In DNA form, the CDR3 reads TGTGCCAGCAGTTTAAGGGGACACTCCTACGAGCAGTACTTC.

The J gene is TRBJ2-3, the V gene TRBV14; D may correspond to TRBD1 or TRBD2 (7 bases each). There are 16 residues in the CDR3. Trimming pared 2 bases from V and 7 bases from J, leaving 19 bases between. In germline, CDR1 is SGHDN, CDR2 FVKESK. CDR3 nucleotides: TGTGCCAGCAGCCAACTGGGGGCAGGGGGGGTGAATACGCAGTATTTT. As protein: CASSQLGAGGVNTQYF.

This chain uses TRBV4-2 with TRBJ2-7; D tentatively reads TRBD1 or TRBD2 (5 bases each). Per the germline V gene, CDR1 is LGHNA and CDR2 is YNFKEQ. There are 16 residues in the CDR3. With 0 bases removed from V and 6 bases from J, the gap between germline ends came to 18 bases. The CDR3 DNA reads as TGTGCCAGCAGCCAAGAAGTGGGGACGGGTGGGTCCGAGCAGTACTTC. This encodes CASSQEVGTGGSEQYF.